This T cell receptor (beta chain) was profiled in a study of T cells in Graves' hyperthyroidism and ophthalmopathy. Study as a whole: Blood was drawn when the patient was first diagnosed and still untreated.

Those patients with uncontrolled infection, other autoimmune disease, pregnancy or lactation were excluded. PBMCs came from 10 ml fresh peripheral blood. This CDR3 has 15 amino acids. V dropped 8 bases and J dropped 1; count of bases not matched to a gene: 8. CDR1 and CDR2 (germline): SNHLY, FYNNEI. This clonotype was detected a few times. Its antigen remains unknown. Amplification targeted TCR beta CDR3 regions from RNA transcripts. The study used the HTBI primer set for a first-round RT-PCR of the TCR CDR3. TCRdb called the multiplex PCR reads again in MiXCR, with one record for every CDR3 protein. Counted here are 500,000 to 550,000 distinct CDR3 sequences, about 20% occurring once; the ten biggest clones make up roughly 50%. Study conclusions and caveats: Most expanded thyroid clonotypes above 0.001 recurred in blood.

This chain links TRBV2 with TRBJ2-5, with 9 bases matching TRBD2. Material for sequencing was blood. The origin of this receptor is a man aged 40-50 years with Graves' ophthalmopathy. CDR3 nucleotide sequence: TGTGCCAGCGCCAATAGCGGGGGTTCCCAAGAGACCCAGTACTTC. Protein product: CASANSGGSQETQYF.